This T cell receptor beta chain appears in the sequencing data of a study of shared clonotypes between healthy human individuals. The naive CD8 fraction comprised CD45RO-negative cells positively selected for CCR7 and excluded terminally differentiated effector memory CD45RA+ cells. Whole-study results and caveats: Only blood was sampled, and tissue TCR repertoires likely differ from blood ones. Memory subsets generally showed smaller estimated richness than naive subsets did.

Per sorted-subset replicate PCR, input was roughly 220 ng DNA, representing roughly 28,000 T cell genomes. Per the study methods: Junction-only sequences without quality scores were provided by ImmunoSEQ, so filtering was different. Assay: immunoSEQ multiplex PCR; the TCRdb copy retains only in-frame clones and omits some. D and trimming come from the DNA, and the V and J calls and clone size come from that table. The sample holds about 2 million clones, 85% to 95% seen once. Turning to this clone: Its matching antigen is unknown.

Sequencing input: naive CD8+ T cells sorted from blood. The sequence came from a young man in good health.

The CDR3 reads CASPWDPVDRGIWGEQFF. CDR3 DNA sequence: TGCGCCAGCCCCTGGGACCCCGTGGACCGCGGGATATGGGGCGAGCAGTTCTTC. The genes are TRBV5-1 and TRBJ2-1, with a tentative D call TRBD2 (6 bases). The ends were cut back, 7 bases at V and 10 bases at J, with 33 bases in the middle. The germline gives CDR1 SGHRS, CDR2 YFSETQ. CDR3 size: 18 residues.